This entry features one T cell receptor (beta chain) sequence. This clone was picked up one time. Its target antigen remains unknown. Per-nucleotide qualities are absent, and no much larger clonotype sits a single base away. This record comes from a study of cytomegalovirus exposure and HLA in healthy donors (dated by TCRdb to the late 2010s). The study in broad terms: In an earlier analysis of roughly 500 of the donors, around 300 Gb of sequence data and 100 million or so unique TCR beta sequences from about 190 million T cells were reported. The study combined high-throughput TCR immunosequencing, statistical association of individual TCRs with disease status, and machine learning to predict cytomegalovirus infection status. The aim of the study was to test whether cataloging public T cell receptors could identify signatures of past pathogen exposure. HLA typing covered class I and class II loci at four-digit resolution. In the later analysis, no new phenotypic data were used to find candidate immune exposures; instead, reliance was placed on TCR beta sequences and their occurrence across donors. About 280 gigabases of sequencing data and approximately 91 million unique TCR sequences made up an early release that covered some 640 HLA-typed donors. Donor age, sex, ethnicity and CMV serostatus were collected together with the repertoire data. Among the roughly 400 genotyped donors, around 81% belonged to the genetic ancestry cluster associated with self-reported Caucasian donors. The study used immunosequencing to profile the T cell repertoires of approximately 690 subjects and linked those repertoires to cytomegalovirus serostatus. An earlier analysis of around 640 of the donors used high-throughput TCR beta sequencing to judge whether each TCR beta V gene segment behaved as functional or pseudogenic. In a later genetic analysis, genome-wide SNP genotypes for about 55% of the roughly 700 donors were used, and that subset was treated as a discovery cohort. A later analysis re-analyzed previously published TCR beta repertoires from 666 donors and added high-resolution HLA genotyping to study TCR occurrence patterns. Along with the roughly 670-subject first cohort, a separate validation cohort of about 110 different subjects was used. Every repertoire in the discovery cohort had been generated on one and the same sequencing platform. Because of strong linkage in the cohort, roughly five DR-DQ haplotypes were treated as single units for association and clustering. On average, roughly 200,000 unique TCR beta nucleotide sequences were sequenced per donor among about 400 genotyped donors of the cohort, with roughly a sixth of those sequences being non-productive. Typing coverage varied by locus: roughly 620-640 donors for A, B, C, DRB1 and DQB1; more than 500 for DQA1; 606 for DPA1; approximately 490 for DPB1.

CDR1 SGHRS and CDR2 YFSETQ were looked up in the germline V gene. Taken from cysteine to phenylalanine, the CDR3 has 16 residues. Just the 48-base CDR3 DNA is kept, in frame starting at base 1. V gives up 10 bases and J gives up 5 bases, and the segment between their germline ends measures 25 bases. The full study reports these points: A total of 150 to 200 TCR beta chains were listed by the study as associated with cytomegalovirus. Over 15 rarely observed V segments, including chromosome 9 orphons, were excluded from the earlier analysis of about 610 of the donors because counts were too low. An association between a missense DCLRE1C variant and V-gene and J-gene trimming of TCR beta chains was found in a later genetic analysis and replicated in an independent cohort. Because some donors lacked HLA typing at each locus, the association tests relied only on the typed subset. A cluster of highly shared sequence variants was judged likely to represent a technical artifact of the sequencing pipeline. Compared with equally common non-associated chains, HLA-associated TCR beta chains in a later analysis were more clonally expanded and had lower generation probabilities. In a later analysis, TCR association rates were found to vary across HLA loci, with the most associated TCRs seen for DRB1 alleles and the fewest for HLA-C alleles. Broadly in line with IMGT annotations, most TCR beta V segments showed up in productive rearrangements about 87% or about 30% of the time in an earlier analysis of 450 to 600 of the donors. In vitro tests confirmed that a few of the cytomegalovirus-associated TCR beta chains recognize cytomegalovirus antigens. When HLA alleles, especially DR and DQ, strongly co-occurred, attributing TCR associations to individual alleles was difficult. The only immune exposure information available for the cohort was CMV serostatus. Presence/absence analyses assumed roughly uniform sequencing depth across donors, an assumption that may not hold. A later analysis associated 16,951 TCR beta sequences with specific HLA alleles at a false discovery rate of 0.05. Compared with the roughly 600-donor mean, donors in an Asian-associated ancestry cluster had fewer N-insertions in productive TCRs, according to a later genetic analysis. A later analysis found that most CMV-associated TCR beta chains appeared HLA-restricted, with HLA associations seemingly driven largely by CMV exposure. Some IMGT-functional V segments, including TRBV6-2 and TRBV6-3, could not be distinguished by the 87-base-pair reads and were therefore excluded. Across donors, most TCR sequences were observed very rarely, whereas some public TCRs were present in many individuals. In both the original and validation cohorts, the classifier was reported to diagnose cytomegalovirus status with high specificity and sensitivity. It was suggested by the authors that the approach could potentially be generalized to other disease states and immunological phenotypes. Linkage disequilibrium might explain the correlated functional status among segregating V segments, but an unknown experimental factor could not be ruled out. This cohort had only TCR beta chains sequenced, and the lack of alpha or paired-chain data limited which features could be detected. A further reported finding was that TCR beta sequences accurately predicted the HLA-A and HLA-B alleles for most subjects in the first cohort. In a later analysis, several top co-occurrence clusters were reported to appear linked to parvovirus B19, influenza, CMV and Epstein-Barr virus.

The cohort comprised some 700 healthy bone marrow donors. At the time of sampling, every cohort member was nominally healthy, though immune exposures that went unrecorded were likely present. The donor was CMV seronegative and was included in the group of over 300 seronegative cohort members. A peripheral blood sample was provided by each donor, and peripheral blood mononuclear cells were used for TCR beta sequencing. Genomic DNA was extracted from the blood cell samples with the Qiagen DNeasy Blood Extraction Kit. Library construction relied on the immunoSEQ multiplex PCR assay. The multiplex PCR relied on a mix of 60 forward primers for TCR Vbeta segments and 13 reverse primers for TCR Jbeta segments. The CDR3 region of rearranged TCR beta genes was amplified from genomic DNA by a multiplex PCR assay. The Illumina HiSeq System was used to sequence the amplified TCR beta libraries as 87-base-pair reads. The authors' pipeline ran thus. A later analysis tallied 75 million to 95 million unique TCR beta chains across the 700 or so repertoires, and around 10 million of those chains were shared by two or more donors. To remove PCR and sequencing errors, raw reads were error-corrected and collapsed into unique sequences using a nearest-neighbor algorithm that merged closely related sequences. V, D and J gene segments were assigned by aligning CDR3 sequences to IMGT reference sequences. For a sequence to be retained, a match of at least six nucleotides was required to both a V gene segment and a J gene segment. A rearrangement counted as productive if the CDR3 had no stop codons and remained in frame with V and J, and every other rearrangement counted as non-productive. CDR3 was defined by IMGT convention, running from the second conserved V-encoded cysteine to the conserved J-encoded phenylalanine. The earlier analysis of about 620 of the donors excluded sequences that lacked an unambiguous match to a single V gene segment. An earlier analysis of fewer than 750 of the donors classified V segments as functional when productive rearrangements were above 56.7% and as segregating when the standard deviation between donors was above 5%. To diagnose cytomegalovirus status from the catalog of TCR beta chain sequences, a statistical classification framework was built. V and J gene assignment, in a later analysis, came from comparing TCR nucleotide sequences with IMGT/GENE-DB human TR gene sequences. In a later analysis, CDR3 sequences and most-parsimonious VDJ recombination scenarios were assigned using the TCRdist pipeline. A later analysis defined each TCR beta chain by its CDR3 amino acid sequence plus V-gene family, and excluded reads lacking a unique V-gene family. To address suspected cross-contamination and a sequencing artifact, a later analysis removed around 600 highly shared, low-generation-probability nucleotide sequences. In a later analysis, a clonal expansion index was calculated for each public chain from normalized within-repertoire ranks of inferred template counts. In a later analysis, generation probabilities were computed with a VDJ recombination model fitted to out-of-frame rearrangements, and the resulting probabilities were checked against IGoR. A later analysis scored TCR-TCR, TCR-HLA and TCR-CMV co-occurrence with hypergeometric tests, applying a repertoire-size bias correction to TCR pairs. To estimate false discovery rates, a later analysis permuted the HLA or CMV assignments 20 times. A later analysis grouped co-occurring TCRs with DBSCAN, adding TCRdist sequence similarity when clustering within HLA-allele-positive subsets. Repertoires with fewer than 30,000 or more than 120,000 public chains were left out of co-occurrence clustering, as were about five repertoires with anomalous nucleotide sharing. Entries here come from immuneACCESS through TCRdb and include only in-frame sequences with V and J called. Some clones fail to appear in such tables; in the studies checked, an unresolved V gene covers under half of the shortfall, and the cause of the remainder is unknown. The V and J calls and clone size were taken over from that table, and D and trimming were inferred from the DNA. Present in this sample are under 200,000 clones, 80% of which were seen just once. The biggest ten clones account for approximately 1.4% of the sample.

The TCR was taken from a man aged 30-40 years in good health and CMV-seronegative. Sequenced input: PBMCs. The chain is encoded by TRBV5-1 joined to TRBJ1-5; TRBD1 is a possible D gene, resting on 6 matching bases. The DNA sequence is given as TGCGCCCGAGCTTGCAAGTTGGGGGCCTCGGATCAGCCCCAGCATTTT. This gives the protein CARACKLGASDQPQHF.